What follows are 23 T cell receptor beta chains derived from one specimen sequenced in a study of metastatic and nonmetastatic thyroid tumors. TCRdb reprocessed the PCR reads via MiXCR. The data show 15,000 to 20,000 clones, 15% to 19% seen once. Every patient underwent thyroid surgery untreated. Material for sequencing was blood. The receptors come from a female donor with papillary thyroid cancer or a benign thyroid nodule (not recorded which). Some clones in this sample may be carry-over from other donors' samples.

About this clone itself: One junction end does not reproduce the germline sequence, and a read error may be involved. The chain recombines TRBV27 with TRBJ1-2, with D perhaps TRBD1 (6 bases). CDR1 MNHEY and CDR2 SMNVEV come from the germline V gene (reference sequence). The length of the CDR3 is 15 residues. DNA for the CDR3: TGTGCCAGCAGTTTAGCCCCCGGGGGGGCTTATGGATACAACTTC. This gives the protein CASSLAPGGAYGYNF.

The V and J genes are TRBV5-1 and TRBJ2-7; 8 bases agree with TRBD2. Germline CDR1 and CDR2: SGHRS and YFSETQ. CDR3 length: 17 amino acids. Trimming took 3 bases from V and 5 from J; bases not matched to a gene: 16. The CDR3 DNA reads TGCGCCAGCAGCTCGACCATCCAGCTAGCGGGTCTCAACGAGCAGTACTTC. This sequence encodes CASSSTIQLAGLNEQYF.

Worth noting for this clone: A read error may produce the germline difference seen at one junction end. J is TRBJ2-2 and V is TRBV12-3 or TRBV12-4; TRBD2 matches 9 bases. This CDR3 region has 15 residues. CDR3 DNA sequence: TGTGCCAGCAGTTTAGGACTAGCGGACTCCGGAGAGCTGTTTTTT. It encodes CASSLGLADSGELFF.

The V gene is TRBV18, the J gene TRBJ2-1; D possibly corresponds to TRBD1 (6 bases). Germline loops: CDR1 KGHSH, CDR2 LQKENI. Deletions cut 1 base from V and 0 bases from J, with 13 bases between. The CDR3 loop spans 17 amino acids. CDR3 sequence reads: CASSPQKGQSSYNEQFF. For the CDR3, the DNA is TGTGCCAGCTCACCACAAAAAGGACAGAGCTCCTACAATGAGCAGTTCTTC.

Concerning this clone itself: Within the sample, other DNA sequences also encode this same CDR3. The rearrangement joins TRBV7-7 to TRBJ2-7; D is uncertain. The CDR3 extends over 16 amino acids. Between the trimmed V and J ends, which lost 2 bases and 3 bases, there was a span of 17 bases. Germline V gene lookup returns CDR1 SSHAT and CDR2 FNYEAQ (reference sequence). As DNA, the CDR3 is TGTGCCAGCAGCTTAATCATTGCCACTCAGCTCTACGAGCAGTACTTC. It codes for CASSLIIATQLYEQYF.

As to this clone: One end of the junction fails to match germline, which may point to a read error. The chain is built from TRBV12-3 or TRBV12-4 and TRBJ1-6, with a possible D match to TRBD1 (5 bases). CDR3 length equals 19 residues. The CDR3 DNA is TGTGCCAACAGTTTCATGGGGAACAGGCTAAAGCAAAGGAATTCACCCCTCCACTTT. Its protein is CANSFMGNRLKQRNSPLHF.

This clone was observed many times. V is TRBV4-1 and J is TRBJ1-2; no clear D gene. Germline lookup yields CDR1 MGHRA and CDR2 YSYEKL. The CDR3 has 12 amino acids. V dropped 5 bases and J dropped 8 bases, with 12 bases sitting between them. The chain's CDR3 is CASSRREGGYTF. The CDR3 nucleotides are TGCGCCAGCAGCAGGAGGGAAGGAGGCTACACCTTC.

This clone was counted many times. The CDR3 nucleotides read TGCAGCGGACCACCACGGGGCAGGGGGAGTGAAGCTTTCTTT. Its translation: CSGPPRGRGSEAFF. The chain carries TRBV20-1 and TRBJ1-1, with 7 positions matching TRBD1. There are 14 residues in the CDR3. Germline V gene data show CDR1 as DFQATT and CDR2 as SNEGSKA (reference sequence).

This clone was counted many times. V is TRBV7-7 and J is TRBJ2-5, with TRBD2 as a possible D gene (5 bases). CDR3 length: 15 residues. The V gene's germline CDR1 is SSHAT and CDR2 FNYEAQ (reference sequence). The V end lost 1 base, the J end lost 5 bases, and 14 bases lay between the germline ends. For the CDR3, the DNA is TGTGCCAGCAGCTTAGAAGGCCGGGAATTGGAGACCCAGTACTTC. It is translated as CASSLEGRELETQYF.

This clone was observed many times. This rearrangement joins TRBV5-1 to TRBJ2-3; D is possibly TRBD1 or TRBD2 (6 bases each). Germline V CDR1 and CDR2: SGHRS, YFSETQ. Trimming removed 4 bases at V and 0 bases at J, with 18 bases between. The CDR3 contains 17 residues. CDR3 region: CASSLPRGHSSTDTQYF. The DNA for the CDR3 is TGCGCCAGCAGCCTCCCCCGGGGGCATTCTAGCACAGATACGCAGTATTTT. The complete variable domain, with remaining parts taken from reference TRBV5-1 and TRBJ2-3, reads KAGVTQTPRYLIKTRGQQVTLSCSPISGHRSVSWYQQTPGQGLQFLFEYFSETQRNKGNFPGRFSGRQFSNSRSEMNVSTLELGDSALYLCASSLPRGHSSTDTQYFGPGTRLTVL.

This clone was seen more than once but under ten times. The rearrangement uses TRBV19 and TRBJ2-7, with TRBD1 matching over 11 bases. This CDR3 has 14 residues. V was clipped by 7 bases and J by 2 bases; unmatched bases: 4. In germline, CDR1 is LNHDA, CDR2 SQIVND (reference sequence). The CDR3 loop reads CASIRDRGTYEQYF. The CDR3 DNA reads as TGTGCCAGTATCCGGGACAGGGGGACCTACGAGCAGTACTTC.

The V call is TRBV28, the J call TRBJ1-3; D is ambiguous. The CDR3 sequence is 14 residues long. Germline CDR1 MDHEN, CDR2 SYDVKM. In nucleotides, the CDR3 is TGTGCAGCGACCGGAACCTCCTCTGGAAACACCATATATTTT. Translating it yields CAATGTSSGNTIYF.

This clone came up many times. This chain joins TRBV4-2 and TRBJ1-1; D possibly corresponds to TRBD1 (5 bases). Trimming stripped 0 bases from V and 4 bases from J, with 9 bases between. The CDR3 has 14 amino acids. Per germline, CDR1 LGHNA and CDR2 YNFKEQ. CDR3 sequence reads: CASSQELGGTEAFF. DNA for the CDR3: TGTGCCAGCAGCCAAGAATTGGGGGGCACTGAAGCTTTCTTT.

This clone was counted a few times. The V and J genes are TRBV12-3 or TRBV12-4 and TRBJ2-7, with a weak D call TRBD2 (5 bases). V gave up 4 bases and J gave up 3 bases, with 19 bases separating them. The CDR3 loop spans 16 amino acids. In nucleotides, the CDR3 is TGTGCCAGCAGTTCCACGCCTGGCGGAGGACTCTACGAGCAGTACTTC. Encoded protein: CASSSTPGGGLYEQYF.

This clone was detected a few times. The chain recombines TRBV12-3 or TRBV12-4 with TRBJ1-6; D unclear. The CDR3 is 13 residues long. The V end lost 2 bases, the J end lost 12 bases, and 11 bases lay between the germline ends. CDR3 nucleotides: TGTGCCAGCAGTTTAATGGGGATCGGACCCCTCCACTTT. Its protein product is CASSLMGIGPLHF.

This clone is medium-sized (0.01 to 0.1%) in the sample. V and J are TRBV6-1 and TRBJ1-1, with 10 bases matching TRBD1. Germline trimming cut 4 bases from V and 6 bases from J; bases unmatched to any gene: 8. The CDR3 totals 15 residues. CDR1 is MNHNS and CDR2 is SASEGT in the germline V gene. The CDR3 reads CASSATGGRVPEAFF. CDR3 coding DNA: TGTGCCAGCAGTGCGACAGGGGGCCGTGTACCTGAAGCTTTCTTT.

By proportion, this clone is medium-sized. At the DNA level, this CDR3 is encoded by other sequences in the same sample as well. The CDR3, as DNA: TGTGCCAGCAGTTCCATCCCCCGACAGGGTAACTACGAGCAGTACTTC. Residues: CASSSIPRQGNYEQYF. J is TRBJ2-7 and V is TRBV27; 7 positions match TRBD1. Trimming cost V 4 bases and J 3 bases; bases outside gene matches: 12. The CDR3 covers 16 residues. Germline V lookup: CDR1 MNHEY, CDR2 SMNVEV (reference sequence).

Notes on this clone: A much larger clone differs by one base, so this may be a read error. J is TRBJ2-3 and V is TRBV12-3 or TRBV12-4; 8 bases align to TRBD2. Unmatched junction bases numbered 15, after V lost 5 bases and J lost 8 bases. The CDR3 runs 16 residues. The CDR3 sequence is CASSTFLSGTGVTQYF. For the CDR3, the DNA is TGTGCCAGCAGTACCTTCCTTAGCGGGACTGGAGTTACGCAGTATTTT.

Worth noting for this clone: The conserved closing phenylalanine or tryptophan is absent in this CDR3, likely reflecting a read error. The chain couples TRBV6-1 to TRBJ2-2, with D hard to call. CDR3 size: 15 residues. V gave up 6 bases and J gave up 11 bases, with 22 bases separating them. The germline V gene has CDR1 MNHNS and CDR2 SASEGT. CDR3 nucleotides: TGTGCCAGCAGGGGCCCATCGTTCGGCTCAGCTGAGCTGTTTGTT. This encodes CASRGPSFGSAELFV.

The chain is built from TRBV11-3 and TRBJ2-3; weak D call: TRBD2 (6 bases). The V gene lost 5 bases and the J gene lost 2 bases, with 14 bases spanning the gap. This CDR3 region has 15 residues. Germline loops: CDR1 SGHNT, CDR2 YENEEA. CDR3 DNA: TGTGCCAGCAGCCCAAATCGGGGACTCACAGATACGCAGTATTTT. As protein: CASSPNRGLTDTQYF.

This clone was found many times. The gene calls are TRBV19 and TRBJ2-3; 8 bases map to TRBD1. Germline-derived CDR1 and CDR2 are LNHDA and SQIVND (reference sequence). V was pared by 4 bases and J by 0 bases, with 9 bases of the junction left unmatched. The CDR3 spans 17 residues. The CDR3 coding sequence is TGTGCCAGTAGTACCGACAGGGGTACCCTTAGCACAGATACGCAGTATTTT. Protein: CASSTDRGTLSTDTQYF. Looking up the rest from reference TRBV19 and TRBJ2-3 gives the full variable domain: DGGITQSPKYLFRKEGQNVTLSCEQNLNHDAMYWYRQDPGQGLRLIYYSQIVNDFQKGDIAEGYSVSREKKESFPLTVTSAQKNPTAFYLCASSTDRGTLSTDTQYFGPGTRLTVL.

Judged by abundance, this clone is medium-sized. The chain recombines TRBV12-3 or TRBV12-4 with TRBJ2-3; D not certain. Trimming removed 3 bases at V and 1 base at J, with 11 bases between. The CDR3 has 15 residues. CDR3 amino acids: CASSFTGGRTDTQYF. In nucleotides, the CDR3 is TGTGCCAGCAGTTTTACGGGTGGGCGCACAGATACGCAGTATTTT.

This clone turned up a few times. This may be a read error, as it is one base from a much larger clone. Distinct nucleotide sequences in the sample also encode this CDR3. The chain joins TRBV20-1 to TRBJ1-1, with D perhaps TRBD1 (6 bases). Per the germline V gene, CDR1 is DFQATT and CDR2 is SNEGSKA (reference sequence). This CDR3 region has 13 residues. This CDR3 is CSAKGDKNTEAFF. In DNA, the CDR3 is TGCAGTGCTAAGGGGGACAAGAACACTGAGGCTTTCTTT.